The next 3 T cell receptor beta chains were all read from a single sample in a study of early T cells in non-severe SARS-CoV-2 infection. A single record per CDR3 protein comes from TCRdb applying MiXCR to the 5' RACE reads. The sample shows over 30,000 distinct CDR3 sequences, approximately 8% of them seen only once. Source: whole blood, taken at baseline. These receptors originate from an adult who was a healthcare worker with PCR-confirmed SARS-CoV-2 infection or an uninfected control (not recorded which).

The chain links TRBV7-2 to TRBJ2-1; 8 bases map to TRBD2. Germline CDR1 is SGHTA and CDR2 is FQGNSA. J was trimmed by 8 bases and V by 2 bases; bases with no gene match: 5. This CDR3 comprises 14 residues. The CDR3 nucleotides are TGTGCCAGCAGCTTACCCGGGGGGGCCCATGAGCAGTTCTTC. Translation: CASSLPGGAHEQFF.

Only a few counts were recorded for this clonotype. The limits of the CDR3 on the DNA are not certain, so only TCRdb's listed CDR3 is given. The V and J genes are TRBV19 and TRBJ1-1; the table names TRBD1, a call not compared with the DNA. Germline CDR1 is LNHDA and CDR2 is SQIVND (reference sequence). The CDR3 adds up to 15 amino acids, both ends counted. CDR3 protein: CASTSGTGSYTEAFF.

This clonotype was seen at least ten times. V usage is TRBV7-9 and J usage is TRBJ2-4; 13 nucleotides agree with TRBD2. The CDR3 is 19 residues long. Trimming removed 5 bases from V and 5 bases from J; junction bases left unmatched: 15. CDR1 is SEHNR and CDR2 is FQNEAQ in the germline V gene (reference sequence). CDR3 loop: CASSLPGAGLAGLENIQYF. The CDR3 region has the DNA TGTGCCAGCAGCCTCCCCGGTGCGGGACTAGCGGGATTAGAAAACATTCAGTACTTC.